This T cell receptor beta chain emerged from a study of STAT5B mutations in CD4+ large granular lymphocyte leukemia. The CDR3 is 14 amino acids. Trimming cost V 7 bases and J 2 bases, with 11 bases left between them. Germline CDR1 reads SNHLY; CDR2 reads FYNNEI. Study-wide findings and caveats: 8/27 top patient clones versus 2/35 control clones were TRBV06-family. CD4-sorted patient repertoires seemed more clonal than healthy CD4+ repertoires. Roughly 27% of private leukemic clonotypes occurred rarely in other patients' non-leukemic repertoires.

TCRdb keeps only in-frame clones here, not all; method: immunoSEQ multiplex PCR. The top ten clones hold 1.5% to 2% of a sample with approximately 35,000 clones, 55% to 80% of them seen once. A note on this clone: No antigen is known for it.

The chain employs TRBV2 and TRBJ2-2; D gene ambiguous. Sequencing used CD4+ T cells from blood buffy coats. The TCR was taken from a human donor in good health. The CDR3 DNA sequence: TGTGCCAGCATTAGGAACCTAAACACCGGGGAGCTGTTTTTT. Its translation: CASIRNLNTGELFF.